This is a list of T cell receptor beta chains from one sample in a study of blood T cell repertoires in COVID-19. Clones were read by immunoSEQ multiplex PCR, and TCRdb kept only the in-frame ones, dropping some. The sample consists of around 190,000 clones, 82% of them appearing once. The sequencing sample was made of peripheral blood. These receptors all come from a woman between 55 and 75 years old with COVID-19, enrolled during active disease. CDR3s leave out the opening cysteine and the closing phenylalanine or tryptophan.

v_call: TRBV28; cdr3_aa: ASSSGDRVDGYT
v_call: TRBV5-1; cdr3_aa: ASGLTGGIMNTEAF
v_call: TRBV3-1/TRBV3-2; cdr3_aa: ASSQTEDTSYEQY
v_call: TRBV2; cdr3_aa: ASSENRSPGNTIY
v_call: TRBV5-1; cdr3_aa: ASSLDSGEDTQY
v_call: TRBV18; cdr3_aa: ASSPLPSGNNEQF
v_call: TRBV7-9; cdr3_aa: ASSPGEKDTGELF
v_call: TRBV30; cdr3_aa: AWSAQLANEQF
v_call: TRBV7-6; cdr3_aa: ASSSGGATQY
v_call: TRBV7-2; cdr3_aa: ASSLDSGGGTNEKLF
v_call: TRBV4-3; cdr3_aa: ASSQGGVRGDTEAF
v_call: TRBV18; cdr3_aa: ASSPLPSSPGNEQF
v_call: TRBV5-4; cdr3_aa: ASSLVSYEQY
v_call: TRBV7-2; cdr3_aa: ASSSPGGVPIRNQPQH
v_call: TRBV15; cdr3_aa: ATSRMGDRGYNEQF
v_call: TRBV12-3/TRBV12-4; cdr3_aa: ASSSTRGSAF
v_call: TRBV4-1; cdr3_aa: ASSQDTDSSMNTEAF
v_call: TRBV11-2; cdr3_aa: ASSVGTGGSYEQY
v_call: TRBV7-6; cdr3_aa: ASSLAGSPNEKLF
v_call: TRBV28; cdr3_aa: AISDRGPEKLF
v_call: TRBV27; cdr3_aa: ASSQTAASTDTQY
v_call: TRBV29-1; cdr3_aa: SVGGGYGYT
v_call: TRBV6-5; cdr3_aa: ASSYGQDQETQY
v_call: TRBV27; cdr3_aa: ASSFRGLGTLH
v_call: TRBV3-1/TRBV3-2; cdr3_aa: ASSQEGPRRYADRRDTQY
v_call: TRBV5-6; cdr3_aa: ASSLLSLPNSQPQH
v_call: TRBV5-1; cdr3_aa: ASSFGDPVRTGTNEQF
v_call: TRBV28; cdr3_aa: ASSLSPAANEQF
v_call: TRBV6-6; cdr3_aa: ASSYSGGRAPDTQY
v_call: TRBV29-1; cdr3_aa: SVQEPGYT
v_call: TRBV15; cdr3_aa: ATRGGLAGQETQY
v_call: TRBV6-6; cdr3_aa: ASSTGTGGGNQPQH
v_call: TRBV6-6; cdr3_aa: ASSYVGGTGGRGYT
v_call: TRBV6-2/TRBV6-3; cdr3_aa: ASSTTGTGVGNTIY
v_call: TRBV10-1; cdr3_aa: ASSESSTGTSTDTQY
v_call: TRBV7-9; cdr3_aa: AIERLSYNEQF
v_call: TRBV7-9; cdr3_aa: ASSLGQSRVYGYT
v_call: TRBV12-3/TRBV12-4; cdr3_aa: ASSGGYNEQF
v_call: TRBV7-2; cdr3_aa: ASSLAFGNTEAF
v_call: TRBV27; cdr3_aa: ASSLSSVSYEQY
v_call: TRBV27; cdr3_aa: ASSLNSGGAADTQY
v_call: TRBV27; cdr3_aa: ASSLLSGRSYNEQF
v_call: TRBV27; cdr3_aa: ASRTGTGGNQPQH
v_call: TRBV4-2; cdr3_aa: ASSQESPSVSTDTQY
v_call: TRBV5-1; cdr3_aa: ASSWTGTSGDTQY
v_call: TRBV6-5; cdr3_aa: ASSYVGQGEAF
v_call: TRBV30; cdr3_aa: AWSRGQAPGGYT
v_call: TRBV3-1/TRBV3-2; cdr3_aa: ASSQGSLDLY
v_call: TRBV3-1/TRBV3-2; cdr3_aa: ASSQNRGSEKLF
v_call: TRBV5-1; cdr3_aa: ASSLRDEQF